Listed here are 8 T cell receptor beta chains from one sample, sequenced in a study of breast tumors, draining lymph nodes, adjacent tissues. TCRdb redid the calling of the multiplex PCR reads with MiXCR, one entry per CDR3 protein. The repertoire holds around 170,000 distinct CDR3 sequences, with approximately 33% as singletons. Breast cancer patients provided tissue from their axillary draining lymph nodes. The sequenced material came from axillary lymph node tissue. The source of these receptors is a female donor with breast cancer. Some clones in this sample may be carry-over from other donors' samples.

A remark on this clonotype: It may be a read error: a sequence one base away is much more abundant. The J gene is TRBJ2-5, the V gene TRBV6-5; no firm D call. Germline V gene lookup returns CDR1 MNHEY and CDR2 SVGAGI. The V and J ends lost 5 bases and 7 bases respectively, with 8 bases between them. The CDR3 is 11 residues long. The CDR3, as DNA: TGTGCCAGCAGTCCCCTTCGGACCCAGTACTTC. The encoded protein is CASSPLRTQYF.

This clonotype was seen ten or more times. This rearrangement joins TRBV2 to TRBJ1-5, with a tentative D call TRBD1 (5 bases). The V end lost 2 bases, the J end lost 2 bases, and 7 bases lay between the germline ends. CDR1 SNHLY and CDR2 FYNNEI come from the germline V gene. This CDR3 is built from 14 residues. The chain's CDR3 is CASSEWDGNQPQHF. The CDR3 DNA reads TGTGCCAGCAGTGAATGGGACGGCAATCAGCCCCAGCATTTT.

With respect to this clonotype: Here the CDR3 omits its conserved ending phenylalanine or tryptophan, so a read error is the likely source. The J gene is TRBJ2-5, the V gene TRBV10-3; 15 nucleotides match TRBD2. The CDR3 is 15 amino acids. The V gene's germline CDR1 is ENHRY and CDR2 SYGVKD. Trimming cost V 8 bases and J 5 bases; bases outside gene matches: 6. The CDR3 protein is CAIGLAGGPGETQYS. The DNA for the CDR3 is TGTGCCATCGGACTAGCGGGAGGGCCGGGGGAGACCCAGTACTCC.

This clonotype has ten or more counts. This chain joins TRBV9 and TRBJ2-2, with no clear D. From germline, CDR1 is SGDLS and CDR2 YYNGEE. V gave up 4 bases and J gave up 0 bases, with 10 bases separating them. CDR3 length: 15 residues. The CDR3 loop is CASSRHRANTGELFF. The CDR3 bases are TGTGCCAGCAGCCGACACCGCGCGAACACCGGGGAGCTGTTTTTT.

This clonotype was picked up many times. The rearrangement links TRBV12-5 to TRBJ1-2; D is undetermined. This CDR3 is 15 amino acids long. V was pared by 1 base and J by 4 bases, with 13 bases between. Germline V CDR1 and CDR2: LGHNT, FRNRAP. The CDR3 spells CASGLDAVVSYGYTF. As DNA, the CDR3 is TGTGCTAGTGGTTTGGACGCCGTCGTATCCTATGGCTACACCTTC.

This chain connects TRBV7-3 to TRBJ1-1, with D hard to call. The CDR3 totals 13 residues. Between the trimmed V and J ends, which lost 8 bases and 0 bases, there was a span of 10 bases. Per germline, CDR1 SGHTA and CDR2 FQGTGA. CDR3 in amino acids: CASGRALNTEAFF. The CDR3 nucleotides are TGTGCCAGCGGGCGGGCGTTGAACACTGAAGCTTTCTTT. Together with reference TRBV7-3 and TRBJ1-1, the CDR3 gives the full variable domain: GAGVSQTPSNKVTEKGKYVELRCDPISGHTALYWYRQSLGQGPEFLIYFQGTGAADDSGLPNDRFFAVRPEGSVSTLKIQRTERGDSAVYLCASGRALNTEAFFGQGTRLTVV.

This clonotype has a single count. The chain has TRBV7-3 and TRBJ1-1, with 8 bases fitting TRBD1. The junction had 11 bases not matched to a gene; V was cut back by 4 bases and J by 4 bases. CDR1 and CDR2 (germline): SGHTA, FQGTGA. There are 16 residues in the CDR3. This chain's CDR3 is CASSSTRTGLVTEAFF. The CDR3 nucleotides read TGTGCCAGCAGCTCAACGAGGACAGGGCTGGTCACTGAAGCTTTCTTT.

The table lists this clonotype with many counts. The rearrangement uses TRBV7-9 and TRBJ2-2; TRBD1 matches 8 bases. Germline V gives CDR1 SEHNR, CDR2 FQNEAQ (reference sequence). The V gene end was trimmed by 7 bases and the J gene end by 6 bases; junction bases not matched to a gene: 7. The CDR3 has 14 amino acids. The CDR3 reads CASIDRGNAGELFF. In DNA form, the CDR3 reads TGTGCCAGCATCGACAGGGGTAACGCCGGGGAGCTGTTTTTT.